The 32 T cell receptor beta chains in this list originate from one sample, sequenced in a study of Ad26.COV2.S vaccination and SARS-CoV-2 variants. Treatment indicated: 19 received Ad26.COV2.S at low or high dose, single or two shots; five or six received placebo; per-sample allocation not given. The samples were gathered on day 63 after the first injection of vaccine or placebo. This table comes from immunoSEQ multiplex PCR, and its TCRdb copy is limited to in-frame clones, with some not included. Seen here are about half a million clones, around 89% observed once, and the top ten hold about 1.7%. This specimen was peripheral blood, taken in a trial of Ad26.COV2.S vaccine versus placebo. Receptor source: a person aged 18-65 years who received the Ad26.COV2.S COVID-19 vaccine or a placebo.

V and J are TRBV7-9 and TRBJ1-2; D not resolved. Trimming left V 2 bases short and J 3 bases short, with 10 bases between. The length of the CDR3 is 14 residues. CDR1 SEHNR and CDR2 FQNEAQ come from the germline V gene (reference sequence). The CDR3 bases are TGTGCCAGCAGCTTAAGAGGACGGCACTATGGCTACACCTTC. Residues: CASSLRGRHYGYTF.

A word on this clone: This CDR3 is also generated by other DNA sequences in the sample. CDR3 bases: TGTGCCAGCAAAGCTAGCGGCACAGATACGCAGTATTTT. Protein product: CASKASGTDTQYF. V is TRBV27 and J is TRBJ2-3; D possibly corresponds to TRBD2 (6 bases). CDR1 MNHEY and CDR2 SMNVEV come from the germline V gene (reference sequence). The CDR3 runs to 13 residues. Trimming stripped 7 bases from V and 1 base from J, with 9 bases between.

The chain carries TRBV24-1 and TRBJ2-3; TRBD2 aligns across 12 bases. The CDR3 is made up of 17 amino acids. Germline loops: CDR1 KGHDR, CDR2 SFDVKD. The junction had 7 bases not matched to a gene; V was cut back by 2 bases and J by 5 bases. This CDR3 is CATSDWTSGNILDTQYF. CDR3 coding DNA: TGTGCCACCAGTGATTGGACTAGCGGGAACATCTTAGATACGCAGTATTTT.

V gene TRBV6-6 combines with J gene TRBJ2-1; a weak D match, TRBD2 (6 bases). V was clipped by 6 bases and J by 5 bases, with 11 bases between them. This CDR3 spans 13 amino acids. Germline CDR1 MNHNY, CDR2 SVGAGI (reference sequence). Written as DNA, the CDR3 is TGTGCCAGCAGGACCCCGGGGGACAATGAGCAGTTCTTC. Protein: CASRTPGDNEQFF.

The gene calls are TRBV5-1 and TRBJ2-7, with 12 bases matching TRBD2. There are 18 residues in the CDR3. Per the germline V gene, CDR1 is SGHRS and CDR2 is YFSETQ. With 5 bases clipped from V and 0 bases from J, the junction kept 12 bases outside the gene matches. For the CDR3, the DNA is TGCGCCAGCAGTCTGGCTCGACTAGCGGGGGAAAGCTCCTACGAGCAGTACTTC. Translation: CASSLARLAGESSYEQYF.

The V and J genes are TRBV6-6 and TRBJ2-6; D not resolved. Germline CDR1 reads MNHNY; CDR2 reads SVGAGI (reference sequence). The CDR3 contains 15 residues. Trimming pared 2 bases from V and 2 bases from J, leaving 7 bases between. In nucleotides, the CDR3 is TGTGCCAGCAGTTACCCGAATCCTGGGGCCAACGTCCTGACTTTC. This gives the protein CASSYPNPGANVLTF.

This chain connects TRBV6-5 to TRBJ1-1; 7 nucleotides agree with TRBD1. This CDR3 contains 12 residues. The V segment lost 5 bases and the J segment 6 bases; nucleotides outside the gene matches: 3. Germline V gene sequence: CDR1 MNHEY, CDR2 SVGAGI. The CDR3 nucleotides read TGTGCCAGCAGTCGGACAGGATCTGAAGCTTTCTTT. It is translated as CASSRTGSEAFF.

This sequence joins TRBV9 and TRBJ2-3, with 7 bases identical to TRBD1. This CDR3 contains 14 residues. CDR1 SGDLS and CDR2 YYNGEE come from the germline V gene. V lost 3 bases, J lost 1 base, and 2 bases stayed unmatched. The CDR3 DNA is TGTGCCAGCAGCGACGGACAGGGCACAGATACGCAGTATTTT. Its translation: CASSDGQGTDTQYF. Together with reference TRBV9 and TRBJ2-3, the CDR3 gives the full variable domain: DSGVTQTPKHLITATGQRVTLRCSPRSGDLSVYWYQQSLDQGLQFLIQYYNGEERAKGNILERFSAQQFPDLHSELNLSSLELGDSALYFCASSDGQGTDTQYFGPGTRLTVL.

Only a few counts were recorded for this clone. The chain combines TRBV3-1 (or the pseudogene TRBV3-2) with TRBJ1-1, with a tentative D call TRBD1 (6 bases). The CDR3 sequence is 15 residues long. CDR1 LGHDT and CDR2 YNNKEL come from the germline V gene (reference sequence). Between the trimmed V and J ends, which lost 4 bases and 2 bases, there was a span of 14 bases. The DNA of the CDR3 is TGTGCCAGCAGCCCGTGGACAGCCTCCAACACTGAAGCTTTCTTT. It yields the protein CASSPWTASNTEAFF.

The chain uses TRBV30 and TRBJ2-5, with 9 nucleotides matching TRBD1. Germline V lookup: CDR1 GTSNPN, CDR2 SVGIG (reference sequence). V was pared by 1 base and J by 5 bases, with 5 bases of the junction left unmatched. This CDR3 spans 14 amino acids. CDR3 protein: CAWSDGTGKETQYF. The CDR3 DNA sequence: TGTGCCTGGAGTGACGGGACAGGGAAGGAGACCCAGTACTTC.

V is TRBV13 and J is TRBJ2-3; TRBD2 matches at 9 bases. The CDR3 runs to 16 residues. With V trimmed by 5 bases and J by 3 bases, 9 bases remained unmatched. Germline V CDR1 and CDR2: PRHDT, FYEKMQ (reference sequence). CDR3 region: CASSPRSSGGTDTQYF. DNA of the CDR3: TGTGCCAGCAGCCCAAGAAGTAGCGGGGGAACAGATACGCAGTATTTT.

The chain is built from TRBV5-6 and TRBJ1-6, with D unresolved. Germline CDR1 reads SGHDT; CDR2 reads YYEEEE. Trimming cost V 0 bases and J 0 bases, with 7 bases left between them. The CDR3 extends over 16 amino acids. The CDR3 here is CASSLGLSSYNSPLHF. The CDR3, as DNA: TGTGCCAGCAGCTTGGGACTGAGCTCCTATAATTCACCCCTCCACTTT.

This chain connects TRBV5-4 to TRBJ2-3; TRBD1 agrees at 10 bases. The CDR3 sequence is 14 residues long. With 2 bases clipped from V and 4 bases from J, the junction kept 1 base outside the gene matches. Germline V lookup: CDR1 SGHNT, CDR2 YYREEE (reference sequence). For the CDR3, the DNA is TGTGCCAGCAGCTTTGGACAGGGGGCAGATACGCAGTATTTT. Translating gives CASSFGQGADTQYF.

This chain uses TRBV5-5 with TRBJ1-1; tentatively, D is TRBD1 (5 bases). The V end was cut by 6 bases, the J end by 7 bases, with 13 bases between. Per germline, CDR1 SGHKS and CDR2 YYEKEE (reference sequence). The CDR3 loop spans 12 amino acids. For the CDR3, the DNA is TGTGCCAGCACCAACAGGAACGTTGAAGCTTTCTTT. Protein sequence: CASTNRNVEAFF.

The V call is TRBV6-5, the J call TRBJ2-7; D is unclear. Germline lookup yields CDR1 MNHEY and CDR2 SVGAGI. This CDR3 is built from 13 residues. V lost 6 bases and J 3 bases, leaving 12 bases between the germline ends. This CDR3 is CASRKREYYEQYF. CDR3 bases: TGTGCCAGCAGGAAGAGAGAATACTACGAGCAGTACTTC.

A single count supports this clone. The J gene is TRBJ2-1, the V gene TRBV19, with TRBD2 matching 7 bases. The CDR3 has 15 amino acids. Germline CDR1 and CDR2: LNHDA and SQIVND (reference sequence). The ends lost 4 bases at V and 4 bases at J; junction bases unmatched: 7. CDR3 protein: CASSSSLADYNEQFF. The CDR3 nucleotides read TGTGCCAGTAGTAGCTCCCTAGCGGATTACAATGAGCAGTTCTTC.

The V and J genes are TRBV7-8 and TRBJ2-7, with TRBD1 matching 9 bases. The V gene end was trimmed by 5 bases and the J gene end by 5 bases; junction bases not matched to a gene: 16. This CDR3 comprises 17 residues. CDR1 is SGHVS and CDR2 is FQNEAQ in the germline V gene. CDR3: CASSRPIRGQGLHEQYF. The CDR3 bases are TGTGCCAGCAGCCGACCAATAAGGGGACAGGGTCTACACGAGCAGTACTTC.

The chain joins TRBV4-2 to TRBJ1-5; D not resolved. The length of the CDR3 is 14 residues. V lost 0 bases, J lost 0 bases, and 3 bases lay in between. The V gene's germline CDR1 is LGHNA and CDR2 YNFKEQ. The CDR3 DNA reads TGTGCCAGCAGCCAAGAGATTAGCAATCAGCCCCAGCATTTT. Translation: CASSQEISNQPQHF.

The genes are TRBV5-1 and TRBJ2-7; D remains ambiguous. The germline CDR1 and CDR2 sequences are SGHRS and YFSETQ. This CDR3 contains 15 residues. Trimming removed 2 bases at V and 2 bases at J, with 14 bases between. In nucleotides, the CDR3 is TGCGCCAGCAGCTTTGGCCATTCTGCCACCTACGAGCAGTACTTC. Its translation is CASSFGHSATYEQYF. Full variable domain (rest looked up from reference TRBV5-1 and TRBJ2-7): KAGVTQTPRYLIKTRGQQVTLSCSPISGHRSVSWYQQTPGQGLQFLFEYFSETQRNKGNFPGRFSGRQFSNSRSEMNVSTLELGDSALYLCASSFGHSATYEQYFGPGTRLTVT.

The chain combines TRBV19 with TRBJ1-1; D is uncertain. V was clipped by 1 base and J by 5 bases, with 8 bases between them. This CDR3 has 13 amino acids. The germline V gene has CDR1 LNHDA and CDR2 SQIVND (reference sequence). CDR3 sequence reads: CASSIAGRTEAFF. The CDR3 coding sequence is TGTGCCAGTAGTATAGCTGGGAGGACTGAAGCTTTCTTT.

The chain is built from TRBV19 and TRBJ1-5; no definite D call. The CDR3 runs to 16 residues. Trimming shortened V by 3 bases and J by 2 bases, and 14 bases separated the two germline ends. The germline V gene has CDR1 LNHDA and CDR2 SQIVND (reference sequence). The CDR3 DNA reads TGTGCCAGTAGTATTATGGGGAAATCGGGCAATCAGCCCCAGCATTTT. Its translation is CASSIMGKSGNQPQHF.

V is TRBV30 and J is TRBJ1-5; unclear D gene. The V gene lost 2 bases and the J gene lost 7 bases, with 21 bases spanning the gap. The length of the CDR3 is 16 residues. In germline, CDR1 is GTSNPN, CDR2 SVGIG (reference sequence). The CDR3 nucleotides read TGTGCCTGGAGTTATAAGCGCGCCAGGACCGAGCAGCCCCAGCATTTT. Translated, it gives CAWSYKRARTEQPQHF.

The chain is built from TRBV3-1 (or the pseudogene TRBV3-2) and TRBJ2-3; unclear D gene. The ends were cut back, 2 bases at V and 0 bases at J, with 0 bases in the middle. The CDR3 consists of 12 residues. Germline CDR1 LGHDT, CDR2 YNNKEL (reference sequence). CDR3 nucleotides: TGTGCCAGCAGCCAAAGCACAGATACGCAGTATTTT. Protein sequence: CASSQSTDTQYF.

The rearrangement uses TRBV5-8 and TRBJ2-5, with 10 bases that match TRBD2. The trim removed 0 bases at V and 4 bases at J, leaving 15 bases unmatched. CDR1 is SGHTS, CDR2 YDEGEE, per germline. The CDR3 extends over 19 amino acids. The CDR3 spells CASSLGVASGGVGRETQYF. The DNA for the CDR3 is TGTGCCAGCAGCTTGGGTGTGGCTAGCGGGGGCGTGGGGAGAGAGACCCAGTACTTC. Complete variable domain (other parts from reference TRBV5-8 and TRBJ2-5): EAGVTQSPTHLIKTRGQQATLRCSPISGHTSVYWYQQALGLGLQFLLWYDEGEERNRGNFPPRFSGRQFPNYSSELNVNALELEDSALYLCASSLGVASGGVGRETQYFGPGTRLLVL.

The V and J genes are TRBV28 and TRBJ1-2; a possible D gene is TRBD1 (5 bases). The CDR3 sequence is 15 residues long. Germline V lookup: CDR1 MDHEN, CDR2 SYDVKM. V lost 5 bases and J lost 0, with 13 bases in between. The DNA for the CDR3 is TGTGCCAGCAGTCCCGGGGGAAACACTAACTATGGCTACACCTTC. As protein: CASSPGGNTNYGYTF.

The chain uses TRBV24-1 and TRBJ2-1, with 12 nucleotides matching TRBD2. Germline V gene data show CDR1 as KGHDR and CDR2 as SFDVKD. The V segment lost 4 bases and the J segment 3 bases; nucleotides outside the gene matches: 3. The CDR3 covers 16 residues. CDR3 sequence reads: CATSDSTSGSYNEQFF. CDR3 nucleotides: TGTGCCACCAGTGACTCGACTAGCGGGAGCTACAATGAGCAGTTCTTC.

This chain uses TRBV5-1 with TRBJ1-6; D not certain. Germline V gene sequence: CDR1 SGHRS, CDR2 YFSETQ. CDR3 length equals 13 residues. The V and J ends lost 1 base and 11 bases respectively, with 10 bases between them. The CDR3 bases are TGCGCCAGCAGCTTGTATAGGGAGGCACCCCTCCACTTT. It codes for CASSLYREAPLHF.

This clone has only one observation. The rearrangement joins TRBV2 to TRBJ1-5; tentatively, D is TRBD1 (5 bases). The CDR3 runs 12 residues. Trimming stripped 10 bases from V and 4 bases from J, with 11 bases between. CDR1 and CDR2 from the germline V gene are SNHLY and FYNNEI. CDR3 protein: CATRGANQPQHF. The CDR3 nucleotides read TGTGCCACCCGAGGGGCAAATCAGCCCCAGCATTTT.

V is TRBV30 and J is TRBJ1-1, with 7 positions matching TRBD1. Germline V gene lookup returns CDR1 GTSNPN and CDR2 SVGIG (reference sequence). The CDR3 has 16 amino acids. The ends lost 0 bases at V and 1 base at J; junction bases unmatched: 8. CDR3 in amino acids: CAWSVGDSRKNTEAFF. CDR3 sequence (DNA): TGTGCCTGGAGTGTAGGGGACAGCCGGAAGAACACTGAAGCTTTCTTT.

This sequence joins TRBV6-6 and TRBJ2-7; TRBD1 agrees at 11 bases. Germline CDR1 is MNHNY and CDR2 is SVGAGI (reference sequence). The CDR3 has 16 residues. Losses at the gene ends were 8 bases for V and 1 base for J; bases not matched to a gene: 10. This CDR3 reads CASRGQGAPNSYEQYF. The CDR3 DNA sequence: TGTGCCAGCCGAGGACAGGGGGCCCCCAATTCCTACGAGCAGTACTTC.

The rearrangement links TRBV7-2 to TRBJ2-7, with 10 bases aligning to TRBD2. Trimming at V came to 2 bases and at J to 2 bases, leaving 0 bases not matched to a gene. CDR1 SGHTA and CDR2 FQGNSA come from the germline V gene. CDR3 length: 14 amino acids. The CDR3 spells CASSLTSGAYEQYF. In DNA, the CDR3 is TGTGCCAGCAGCTTAACTAGCGGGGCCTACGAGCAGTACTTC.

This chain connects TRBV15 to TRBJ1-6; D is unclear. Germline V gene lookup returns CDR1 LNHNV and CDR2 YYDKDF (reference sequence). This CDR3 region has 13 residues. Trimming took off 7 bases at V and 6 bases at J, with 10 bases between the two ends. The CDR3 protein is CATTPSLNSPLHF. CDR3 DNA sequence: TGTGCCACCACACCCTCGCTTAATTCACCCCTCCACTTT.